One sample yielded the 27 T cell receptor beta chains listed below, sequenced in a study of T-cell reconstitution after alpha-beta-depleted transplantation in children (TCRdb year 2016). This specimen's treatment or condition label, interpreted: allogeneic hematopoietic cell transplantation with graft depleted of TCRalphabeta T cells and CD19 B cells. Library preparation was by PCR. The sequencing machine was an Illumina HiSeq 2500. TCR library preparation used molecular barcoding, with unique molecular identifiers applied to normalize quantification of the TCRbeta repertoire. The public reads were reprocessed in TCRdb via fastp at Q25 and MiXCR, keeping in-frame beta chains. One record per CDR3 amino acid sequence lists the most common genes and DNA. Here the sample has some 450,000 distinct CDR3 sequences; roughly 44% occur a single time. Together, the top ten hold under 30% of the sample. The sample consisted of PBMCs, taken before TCRalphabeta/CD19-depleted stem cell transplant. These receptors were obtained from a girl aged 2 to 10 with aplastic anemia, due to receive a stem cell transplant.

The chain links TRBV4-3 to TRBJ2-2, with 9 nucleotides matching TRBD2. J lost 7 bases, V lost 3 bases, and 12 bases had no gene match. The CDR3 sequence is 17 residues long. The germline gives CDR1 LGHNA, CDR2 YSLEER. The CDR3 sequence is CASSQLIAGAGIGELFF. The CDR3 region has the DNA TGCGCCAGCAGCCAGTTGATAGCGGGAGCGGGGATCGGGGAGCTGTTTTTT.

The chain joins TRBV27 to TRBJ2-1; D is perhaps TRBD2 (5 bases). Germline CDR1 reads MNHEY; CDR2 reads SMNVEV (reference sequence). The V end was cut by 3 bases, the J end by 9 bases, with 12 bases between. This CDR3 spans 13 amino acids. The DNA for the CDR3 is TGTGCCAGCAGTTTCCGCGCTAGCAGTGAGCAGTTCTTC. It is translated as CASSFRASSEQFF.

This clonotype has at least ten counts. The chain couples TRBV28 to TRBJ2-3; 9 bases fit TRBD2. The CDR3 runs 16 residues. Germline CDR1 and CDR2: MDHEN and SYDVKM. V lost 6 bases and J lost 2; bases outside the gene matches: 9. CDR3 nucleotides: TGTGCCAGCAGCCAAACTAGCGGGCTTTTCACAGATACGCAGTATTTT. Residues: CASSQTSGLFTDTQYF.

This chain connects TRBV7-2 to TRBJ1-2, with D possibly TRBD1 on 6 matching bases. V was trimmed by 5 bases and J by 2 bases, leaving 21 bases between them. This CDR3 is 17 amino acids long. Germline loops: CDR1 SGHTA, CDR2 FQGNSA. CDR3 nucleotides: TGTGCCAGCAGCGAAGAGGGGGGACGCGCAGGGAACTATGGCTACACCTTC. This gives the protein CASSEEGGRAGNYGYTF.

This clonotype came up many times. This chain links TRBV4-3 with TRBJ1-1; 7 bases are shared with TRBD1. The germline gives CDR1 LGHNA, CDR2 YSLEER. After removal of 3 bases from V and 7 bases from J, the junction contained 8 bases not matched to a gene. CDR3 size: 14 residues. As DNA, the CDR3 is TGCGCCAGCAGCCAGGGACGACAGGGAGGTGAAGCTTTCTTT. This translates into CASSQGRQGGEAFF.

The chain joins TRBV7-8 to TRBJ2-6, with D tentatively TRBD1 (5 bases). Trimming took 2 bases from V and 0 from J, leaving 14 bases between them. The CDR3 has 18 residues. Germline CDR1 and CDR2: SGHVS and FQNEAQ. The chain's CDR3 is CASSLRGQGPSGANVLTF. CDR3 coding DNA: TGTGCCAGCAGCTTAAGGGGCCAGGGCCCCTCTGGGGCCAACGTCCTGACTTTC.

This clonotype has ten or more counts. The chain has TRBV7-2 and TRBJ2-7, with 10 bases lining up with TRBD2. CDR1 SGHTA and CDR2 FQGNSA come from the germline V gene. The CDR3 length is 17 residues. With V trimmed by 0 bases and J by 3 bases, 8 bases remained unmatched. Written as DNA, the CDR3 is TGTGCCAGCAGCTTAGCAGGGTCTAGCGGGAGTAGCTACGAGCAGTACTTC. This codes for CASSLAGSSGSSYEQYF.

The V gene is TRBV20-1, the J gene TRBJ2-3; 7 bases are shared with TRBD2. Germline V gene data show CDR1 as DFQATT and CDR2 as SNEGSKA (reference sequence). The trim removed 6 bases at V and 3 bases at J, leaving 12 bases unmatched. CDR3 length equals 15 residues. The CDR3 DNA follows: TGCAGTGCCAGCGGGGTAGCGGGTGCGACAGATACGCAGTATTTT. This translates into CSASGVAGATDTQYF.

The V gene is TRBV24-1, the J gene TRBJ2-2, with 10 bases matching TRBD2. With 4 bases clipped from V and 1 base from J, the junction kept 5 bases outside the gene matches. CDR3 length: 17 amino acids. Germline V gene lookup returns CDR1 KGHDR and CDR2 SFDVKD. The DNA for the CDR3 is TGTGCCACCAGTGACCCTTCTAGCGGGAGGAACACCGGGGAGCTGTTTTTT. This translates into CATSDPSSGRNTGELFF.

This clonotype has a handful of counts. This chain links TRBV20-1 with TRBJ2-7; D is uncertain. V was pared by 3 bases and J by 3 bases, with 6 bases between. The V gene's germline CDR1 is DFQATT and CDR2 SNEGSKA (reference sequence). This CDR3 has 11 residues. Here the CDR3 DNA reads TGCAGTGCTAGCTATGTCTACGAGCAGTACTTC. Protein sequence: CSASYVYEQYF.

Many counts were recorded for this clonotype. This chain connects TRBV6-1 to TRBJ1-1; the match to TRBD1 covers 8 bases. In germline, CDR1 is MNHNS, CDR2 SASEGT. V lost 6 bases and J lost 1; bases outside the gene matches: 10. The length of the CDR3 is 16 residues. The CDR3 DNA sequence: TGTGCCAGCAGGCGGGGACAGGCCACGACGAACACTGAAGCTTTCTTT. Translated: CASRRGQATTNTEAFF.

A remark on this clonotype: An end of the junction does not agree with germline; a read error may underlie this. The J gene is TRBJ2-3, the V gene TRBV5-1; 9 bases match TRBD2. CDR3 length: 14 amino acids. The germline CDR1 and CDR2 sequences are SGHRS and YFSETQ. In DNA, the CDR3 is TGCTCCAGCAGCGTAGCGGGAGTCTCAGATACGCAGTATTTT. This gives the protein CSSSVAGVSDTQYF.

This chain uses TRBV6-5 with TRBJ1-5; no reliable D call. The V gene lost 2 bases and the J gene lost 4 bases, with 9 bases spanning the gap. The CDR3 covers 14 residues. Looked up from germline, CDR1 is MNHEY and CDR2 is SVGAGI. This CDR3 is CASSYVPGNQPQHF. DNA for the CDR3: TGTGCCAGCAGTTACGTCCCGGGGAATCAGCCCCAGCATTTT.

This clonotype came up a few times. The CDR3 spells CSARDKGGTYEQYF. DNA of the CDR3: TGCAGTGCTAGAGATAAGGGGGGTACCTACGAGCAGTACTTC. The chain carries TRBV20-1 and TRBJ2-7; tentatively, D is TRBD1 or TRBD2 (6 bases each). The CDR3 loop spans 14 amino acids. V was trimmed by 0 bases and J by 2 bases, leaving 11 bases between them. Germline V lookup: CDR1 DFQATT, CDR2 SNEGSKA (reference sequence).

The chain joins TRBV10-3 to TRBJ1-2, with 9 bases identical to TRBD1. Germline assignment: CDR1 ENHRY and CDR2 SYGVKD. This CDR3 comprises 14 residues. V shed 4 bases and J 10 bases; nucleotides not matched to a gene: 10. The CDR3: CAISGPGQGNDYTF. CDR3 nucleotide sequence: TGTGCCATCAGTGGACCGGGACAGGGTAATGACTACACCTTC.

Ten or more counts support this clonotype. The chain employs TRBV12-3 or TRBV12-4 and TRBJ2-5; 13 bases match TRBD2. CDR3 length equals 16 residues. V lost 5 bases and J lost 4; bases outside the gene matches: 7. CDR3 nucleotides: TGTGCCAGCAGTCAAAAACTAGCGGGAGGGCCAGAGACCCAGTACTTC. Translating it yields CASSQKLAGGPETQYF.

This clonotype was found a few times. The chain recombines TRBV7-3 with TRBJ2-2, with TRBD1 identical over 7 bases. The trim removed 5 bases at V and 3 bases at J, leaving 3 bases unmatched. This CDR3 region has 14 residues. CDR1 and CDR2 (germline): SGHTA, FQGTGA. Here the CDR3 DNA reads TGTGCCAGCAGCCGGGACAGAGACACCGGGGAGCTGTTTTTT. This gives the protein CASSRDRDTGELFF.

The rearrangement uses TRBV29-1 and TRBJ2-7, with 8 bases matching TRBD1. Germline lookup yields CDR1 SQVTM and CDR2 ANQGSEA. Trimming cost V 6 bases and J 4 bases; bases outside gene matches: 8. The CDR3 sequence is 13 residues long. CDR3 DNA: TGCAGCGTGAAAGAGGACAGGGTTTACGAGCAGTACTTC. Protein sequence: CSVKEDRVYEQYF.

About this clonotype itself: Given a much more abundant clone one base away, this may be a read error. V usage is TRBV5-1 and J usage is TRBJ2-1, with 9 bases fitting TRBD2. The CDR3 has 17 residues. Germline V gives CDR1 SGHRS, CDR2 YFSETQ. The CDR3 loop is CASSLASGTSPYNVQFF. The CDR3 nucleotides are TGCGCCAGCAGCTTGGCCTCCGGGACTAGCCCCTACAATGTGCAGTTCTTC.

This clonotype was counted between two and nine times. The rearrangement links TRBV7-8 to TRBJ2-3; TRBD2 agrees at 14 bases. This CDR3 region has 18 residues. J lost 6 bases, V lost 4 bases, and 12 bases had no gene match. CDR1 is SGHVS, CDR2 FQNEAQ, per germline. The CDR3 DNA is TGTGCCAGCAGCTCCCCTTCTGGACTAGCGGGGGGACGGGATACGCAGTATTTT. It encodes CASSSPSGLAGGRDTQYF.

This clonotype was found many times. The V gene is TRBV28, the J gene TRBJ2-5, with 10 bases identical to TRBD1. CDR3 length equals 18 residues. Unmatched junction bases numbered 10, after V lost 3 bases and J lost 0 bases. Germline lookup yields CDR1 MDHEN and CDR2 SYDVKM. CDR3 coding DNA: TGTGCCAGCAGTTTCCTAGGGACAGGGGCCCCTAACCAAGAGACCCAGTACTTC. It codes for CASSFLGTGAPNQETQYF.

This clonotype was seen more than once but under ten times. V and J are TRBV18 and TRBJ1-1, with D possibly TRBD1 on 5 matching bases. CDR1 is KGHSH, CDR2 LQKENI, per germline. The CDR3 has 15 amino acids. Trimming stripped 3 bases from V and 3 bases from J, with 14 bases between. In DNA form, the CDR3 reads TGTGCCAGCTCACCCCCCGGCAGGGTACACACTGAAGCTTTCTTT. It encodes CASSPPGRVHTEAFF.

As concerns this clonotype: A clone one base away is much larger, so this may be a read error. The chain carries TRBV28 and TRBJ1-5; D call uncertain. Germline-derived CDR1 and CDR2 are MDHEN and SYDVKM. The CDR3 spans 15 residues. The CDR3 sequence is CASSFGPYSNQPQLF. CDR3 DNA sequence: TGTGCCAGCAGTTTCGGCCCGTATAGCAATCAGCCCCAGCTTTTT.

V usage is TRBV5-4 and J usage is TRBJ2-1; D perhaps matches TRBD2 (6 bases). V lost 4 bases and J lost 4, with 18 bases in between. Germline V gene data show CDR1 as SGHNT and CDR2 as YYREEE (reference sequence). The CDR3 is made up of 16 amino acids. CDR3 sequence reads: CASSPTPRGRYNEQFF. DNA for the CDR3: TGTGCCAGCAGCCCTACCCCGCGGGGACGTTACAATGAGCAGTTCTTC.

This clonotype was detected once. This chain links TRBV29-1 with TRBJ2-7; the D is unclear. This CDR3 region has 12 residues. Germline CDR1 reads SQVTM; CDR2 reads ANQGSEA. Trimming removed 0 bases from V and 4 bases from J, with 7 bases in between. The CDR3 DNA reads as TGCAGCGTTGAAGACGGATTATACGAGCAGTACTTC. Translated, it gives CSVEDGLYEQYF.

A single count supports this clonotype. The chain links TRBV12-3 or TRBV12-4 to TRBJ2-7, with 9 bases aligning to TRBD1. CDR3 length: 14 residues. V trimming: 8 bases; J trimming: 2 bases; junction bases outside the gene matches: 7. The CDR3 protein is CASGQGRGAYEQYF. CDR3 sequence (DNA): TGTGCCAGCGGACAGGGGAGAGGGGCCTACGAGCAGTACTTC.

In this sample, this clonotype turned up many times. The gene calls are TRBV11-2 and TRBJ1-1; D not certain. The germline V gene encodes CDR1 SGHAT and CDR2 FQNNGV. V lost 5 bases to trimming and J lost 5 bases, with 18 bases between them. The CDR3 sequence is 15 residues long. DNA of the CDR3: TGTGCCAGCAGCCCCCAGACTCTAGTGAGAACTGAAGCTTTCTTT. Translating it yields CASSPQTLVRTEAFF.